The rows below give T cell receptor beta chains drawn from one sample of a study of CD8 T cells in Susac syndrome. TCRdb independently ran MiXCR on the immunoSEQ multiplex PCR reads; one entry per CDR3 protein. This sample has 150,000 to 200,000 distinct CDR3 sequences, with around 95% found just once. The material sequenced was CD4+ T cells from PBMCs. The receptors derive from a human donor in good health. Each CDR3 is given with its conserved first and last residue. The D gene is left open where the match is weak. Some rows have no size entry. The others give once, few or many, or a class for an expanded clone.

cdr3_length: 17; v_call: TRBV4-1; j_call: TRBJ2-3; clone_size: NA; d_call: TRBD2; cdr3_aa: CASSQDGAGGLTDTQYF; cdr3_nt: TGCGCCAGCAGCCAAGATGGAGCGGGGGGCCTCACAGATACGCAGTATTTT
cdr3_length: 14; v_call: TRBV13; j_call: TRBJ1-1; clone_size: NA; d_call: NA; cdr3_aa: CASSLQVKWTEAFF; cdr3_nt: TGTGCCAGCAGCTTACAAGTAAAGTGGACTGAAGCTTTCTTT
cdr3_length: 16; v_call: TRBV7-2; j_call: TRBJ2-3; clone_size: NA; d_call: TRBD2; cdr3_aa: CASRHTSGGSLDTQYF; cdr3_nt: TGTGCCAGCAGGCATACTAGCGGGGGGTCGCTTGATACGCAGTATTTT
cdr3_length: 12; v_call: TRBV6-6; j_call: TRBJ1-2; clone_size: once; d_call: NA; cdr3_aa: CASSTRRGGYTF; cdr3_nt: TGTGCCAGCAGTACCAGACGGGGAGGCTACACCTTC
cdr3_length: 16; v_call: TRBV7-9; j_call: TRBJ2-6; clone_size: once; d_call: NA; cdr3_aa: CASSQVQGFGANVLTF; cdr3_nt: TGTGCCAGCAGCCAAGTCCAGGGGTTTGGGGCCAACGTCCTGACTTTC
cdr3_length: 16; v_call: TRBV5-1; j_call: TRBJ2-1; clone_size: NA; d_call: NA; cdr3_aa: CASSPDTGGIGNEQFF; cdr3_nt: TGCGCCAGCAGCCCGGACACCGGCGGGATAGGCAATGAGCAGTTCTTC
cdr3_length: 16; v_call: TRBV7-2; j_call: TRBJ2-3; clone_size: once; d_call: NA; cdr3_aa: CASSEGPGRGPDTQYF; cdr3_nt: TGTGCCAGCAGCGAAGGGCCAGGGAGAGGCCCAGATACGCAGTATTTT
cdr3_length: 13; v_call: TRBV29-1; j_call: TRBJ1-1; clone_size: NA; d_call: TRBD1; cdr3_aa: CSVARTGGTEAFF; cdr3_nt: TGCAGCGTTGCCAGGACAGGGGGGACTGAAGCTTTCTTT
cdr3_length: 15; v_call: TRBV6-5; j_call: TRBJ1-5; clone_size: NA; d_call: TRBD1; cdr3_aa: CASSPWTGGNQPQHF; cdr3_nt: TGTGCCAGCAGTCCTTGGACAGGGGGTAATCAGCCCCAGCATTTT
cdr3_length: 14; v_call: TRBV6-5; j_call: TRBJ1-1; clone_size: NA; d_call: NA; cdr3_aa: CASSGVQGVNEAFF; cdr3_nt: TGTGCCAGCAGTGGGGTCCAGGGTGTCAATGAAGCTTTCTTT
cdr3_length: 12; v_call: TRBV5-4; j_call: TRBJ1-1; clone_size: NA; d_call: NA; cdr3_aa: CASGVFREEAFF; cdr3_nt: TGTGCCAGCGGGGTTTTTAGGGAGGAAGCTTTCTTT
cdr3_length: 13; v_call: TRBV7-8; j_call: TRBJ2-7; clone_size: NA; d_call: NA; cdr3_aa: CASSPYSSHEQYF; cdr3_nt: TGTGCCAGCAGCCCCTATAGCAGCCATGAGCAGTACTTC
cdr3_length: 14; v_call: TRBV3-1; j_call: TRBJ1-2; clone_size: NA; d_call: NA; cdr3_aa: CASSQFYREDGYTF; cdr3_nt: TGTGCCAGCAGTCAATTCTACAGGGAGGATGGCTACACCTTC
cdr3_length: 15; v_call: TRBV4-2; j_call: TRBJ2-5; clone_size: NA; d_call: NA; cdr3_aa: CASSQALRPGETQYF; cdr3_nt: TGTGCCAGCAGCCAAGCCCTGCGGCCAGGCGAGACCCAGTACTTC
cdr3_length: 15; v_call: TRBV18; j_call: TRBJ1-4; clone_size: NA; d_call: TRBD1; cdr3_aa: CASSPRQGRNEKLFF; cdr3_nt: TGTGCCAGCTCACCAAGACAGGGGAGGAATGAAAAACTGTTTTTT
cdr3_length: 14; v_call: TRBV20-1; j_call: TRBJ1-1; clone_size: NA; d_call: NA; cdr3_aa: CSAGRGAGDTEAFF; cdr3_nt: TGCAGTGCTGGTAGAGGGGCGGGGGACACTGAAGCTTTCTTT
cdr3_length: 16; v_call: TRBV5-1; j_call: TRBJ2-5; clone_size: few; d_call: TRBD1; cdr3_aa: CASSFMPGGGGETQYF; cdr3_nt: TGCGCCAGCAGCTTTATGCCAGGGGGCGGAGGAGAGACCCAGTACTTC
cdr3_length: 14; v_call: TRBV3-1; j_call: TRBJ2-3; clone_size: NA; d_call: NA; cdr3_aa: CASSQIGGSDTQYF; cdr3_nt: TGTGCCAGCAGCCAAATCGGGGGTTCAGATACGCAGTATTTT
cdr3_length: 15; v_call: TRBV2; j_call: TRBJ2-5; clone_size: NA; d_call: TRBD2; cdr3_aa: CASSDLLAGGRTQYF; cdr3_nt: TGTGCCAGCAGTGATTTACTAGCGGGGGGAAGGACCCAGTACTTC
cdr3_length: 15; v_call: TRBV6-6; j_call: TRBJ1-6; clone_size: NA; d_call: NA; cdr3_aa: CASSGGAFRGSPLHF; cdr3_nt: TGTGCCAGCAGTGGGGGAGCCTTTAGGGGGTCACCCCTCCACTTT
cdr3_length: 13; v_call: TRBV7-3; j_call: TRBJ2-7; clone_size: NA; d_call: NA; cdr3_aa: CASSALAGYEQYF; cdr3_nt: TGTGCCAGCAGTGCCCTCGCGGGCTACGAGCAGTACTTC
cdr3_length: 14; v_call: TRBV4-2; j_call: TRBJ1-6; clone_size: NA; d_call: NA; cdr3_aa: CASSQEGRNREIHF; cdr3_nt: TGTGCCAGCAGCCAAGAGGGACGGAACCGGGAGATCCACTTT
cdr3_length: 16; v_call: TRBV27; j_call: TRBJ2-4; clone_size: NA; d_call: TRBD2; cdr3_aa: CASSLVYGGAKNIQYF; cdr3_nt: TGTGCCAGCAGTTTGGTTTACGGGGGGGCGAAAAACATTCAGTACTTC
cdr3_length: 13; v_call: TRBV7-2; j_call: TRBJ1-1; clone_size: NA; d_call: NA; cdr3_aa: CASSPRTALEAFF; cdr3_nt: TGTGCCAGCAGCCCAAGGACCGCACTCGAAGCTTTCTTT
cdr3_length: 13; v_call: TRBV29-1; j_call: TRBJ1-1; clone_size: NA; d_call: NA; cdr3_aa: CSVEGQMNTEAFF; cdr3_nt: TGCAGCGTTGAAGGACAGATGAACACTGAAGCTTTCTTT
cdr3_length: 15; v_call: TRBV7-3; j_call: TRBJ2-1; clone_size: once; d_call: NA; cdr3_aa: CASSQSRVSYNEQFF; cdr3_nt: TGTGCCAGCAGTCAGTCCAGGGTCTCCTACAATGAGCAGTTCTTC
cdr3_length: 15; v_call: TRBV2; j_call: TRBJ1-6; clone_size: once; d_call: NA; cdr3_aa: CASSISQGLRSPLHF; cdr3_nt: TGTGCCAGCAGTATTTCGCAGGGTTTAAGATCACCCCTCCACTTT
cdr3_length: 20; v_call: TRBV12-5; j_call: TRBJ2-3; clone_size: NA; d_call: NA; cdr3_aa: CASGLVAYRGRAGSTDTQYF; cdr3_nt: TGTGCTAGTGGTTTGGTAGCGTATCGCGGTCGGGCGGGGAGCACAGATACGCAGTATTTT
cdr3_length: 12; v_call: TRBV5-1; j_call: TRBJ2-7; clone_size: NA; d_call: NA; cdr3_aa: CASSWDGYEQYF; cdr3_nt: TGCGCCAGCAGCTGGGACGGCTACGAGCAGTACTTC
cdr3_length: 15; v_call: TRBV9; j_call: TRBJ2-1; clone_size: NA; d_call: TRBD2; cdr3_aa: CASSVGGGSYNEQFF; cdr3_nt: TGTGCCAGCAGCGTTGGCGGGGGGTCCTACAATGAGCAGTTCTTC
cdr3_length: 14; v_call: TRBV20-1; j_call: TRBJ2-1; clone_size: NA; d_call: NA; cdr3_aa: CSAKDRHYGNEQFF; cdr3_nt: TGCAGTGCAAAAGACAGACACTACGGCAATGAGCAGTTCTTC
cdr3_length: 12; v_call: TRBV29-1; j_call: TRBJ1-2; clone_size: NA; d_call: NA; cdr3_aa: CSVGTEGGMHTF; cdr3_nt: TGCAGCGTGGGAACTGAGGGGGGCATGCACACCTTC
cdr3_length: 13; v_call: TRBV7-2; j_call: TRBJ1-4; clone_size: NA; d_call: NA; cdr3_aa: CASSRATNEKLFF; cdr3_nt: TGTGCCAGCAGCCGGGCTACTAATGAAAAACTGTTTTTT
cdr3_length: 14; v_call: TRBV12-3/TRBV12-4; j_call: TRBJ2-7; clone_size: NA; d_call: TRBD2; cdr3_aa: CASSLTGGPYEQYF; cdr3_nt: TGTGCCAGCAGTTTAACGGGGGGACCTTACGAGCAGTACTTC
cdr3_length: 14; v_call: TRBV5-1; j_call: TRBJ2-1; clone_size: NA; d_call: NA; cdr3_aa: CASSLLTDKTEQFF; cdr3_nt: TGCGCCAGCAGCTTGTTGACGGACAAGACTGAGCAGTTCTTC
cdr3_length: 12; v_call: TRBV29-1; j_call: TRBJ2-3; clone_size: NA; d_call: NA; cdr3_aa: CSVDQGTDTQYF; cdr3_nt: TGCAGCGTCGATCAGGGCACAGATACGCAGTATTTT
cdr3_length: 15; v_call: TRBV12-3/TRBV12-4; j_call: TRBJ1-2; clone_size: NA; d_call: NA; cdr3_aa: CASRPRDGSNYGYTF; cdr3_nt: TGTGCCAGCAGGCCAAGGGACGGCTCTAACTATGGCTACACCTTC